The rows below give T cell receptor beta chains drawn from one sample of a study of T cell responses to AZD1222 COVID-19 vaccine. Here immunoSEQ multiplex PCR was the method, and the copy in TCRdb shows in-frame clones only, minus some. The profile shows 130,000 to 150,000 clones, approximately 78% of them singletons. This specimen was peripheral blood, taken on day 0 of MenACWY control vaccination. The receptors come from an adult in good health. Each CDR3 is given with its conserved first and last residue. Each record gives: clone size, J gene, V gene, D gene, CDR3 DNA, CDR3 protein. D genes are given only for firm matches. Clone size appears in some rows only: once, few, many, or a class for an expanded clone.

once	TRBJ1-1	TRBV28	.	TGTGCCAGCAGGAACAGGGACTTTGAAGCTTTCTTT	CASRNRDFEAFF
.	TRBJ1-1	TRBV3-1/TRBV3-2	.	TGTGCCAGCAGCCCAGGTTATGGGCAGGGGAGGGGGAACACTGAAGCTTTCTTT	CASSPGYGQGRGNTEAFF
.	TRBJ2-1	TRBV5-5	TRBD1	TGTGCCAGCAGCTCTGGACAGGGTAACAATGAGCAGTTCTTC	CASSSGQGNNEQFF
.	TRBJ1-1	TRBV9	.	TGTGCCAGCAGCGTAGATTCTCACGCTGAAGCTTTCTTT	CASSVDSHAEAFF
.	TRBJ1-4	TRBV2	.	TGTGCCAGCAGTGAGGCAGAAGATGAAAAACTGTTTTTT	CASSEAEDEKLFF
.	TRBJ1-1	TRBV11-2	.	TGTGCCAGCAGCTTATACGTGGACACTGAAGCTTTCTTT	CASSLYVDTEAFF
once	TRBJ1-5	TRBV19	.	TGTGCCAGTAGCAGACGTGGCGGCAATCAGCCCCAGCATTTT	CASSRRGGNQPQHF
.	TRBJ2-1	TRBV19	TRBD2	TGTGCCAGTAGCGCTAGCGGGGGGCAGAGGGTCAATGAGCAGTTCTTC	CASSASGGQRVNEQFF
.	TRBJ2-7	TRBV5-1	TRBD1	TGCGCCAGCAGTTCACTGACAGGGGACGAGCAGTACTTC	CASSSLTGDEQYF
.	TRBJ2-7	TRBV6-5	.	TGTGCCAGCGGACCCTCCACAGGTACATACGAGCAGTACTTC	CASGPSTGTYEQYF
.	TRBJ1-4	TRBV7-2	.	TGTGCCAGCAGCCGGAGGGGAGCAACTAATGAAAAACTGTTTTTT	CASSRRGATNEKLFF
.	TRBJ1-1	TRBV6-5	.	TGTGCCAGCACCACAAAGGCGGGCCTCGCTGAAGCTTTCTTT	CASTTKAGLAEAFF
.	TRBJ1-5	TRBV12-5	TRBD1	TGTGCTAGTGGTCAGGGGGCAGGTCAGCCCCAGCATTTT	CASGQGAGQPQHF
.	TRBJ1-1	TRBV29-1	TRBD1	TGCAGCGCCAGACAGGGGGCGACTGAAGCTTTCTTT	CSARQGATEAFF
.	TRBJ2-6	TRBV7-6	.	TGTGCCAGCAGGGGCTACTCTGGGGCCAACGTCCTGACTTTC	CASRGYSGANVLTF
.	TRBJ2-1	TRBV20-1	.	TGCAGGGGGATTAGAGGGGATGAGCAGTTCTTC	CRGIRGDEQFF
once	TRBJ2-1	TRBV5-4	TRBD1	TGTGCCAGCAGCTGGGGACAGGGAGGGGATGAGCAGTTCTTC	CASSWGQGGDEQFF
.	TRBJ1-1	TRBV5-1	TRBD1	TGCGCCAGCAGCTTGGGGACAGGGTATGAAGCTTTCTTT	CASSLGTGYEAFF
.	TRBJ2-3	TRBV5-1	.	TGCGCCAGCAGCTCCGTGCCCTCCACAGATACGCAGTATTTT	CASSSVPSTDTQYF
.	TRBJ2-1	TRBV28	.	TGTGCCAGCAGTTGGGGCTACAATGAGCAGTTCTTC	CASSWGYNEQFF
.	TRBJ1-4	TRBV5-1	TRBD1	TGCGCCAGCAGCTTGGAGGGGGCAACAACTAATGAAAAACTGTTTTTT	CASSLEGATTNEKLFF
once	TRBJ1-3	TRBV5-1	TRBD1	TGCGCCAGCAGCACGACAGGGGCTGGAAACACCATATATTTT	CASSTTGAGNTIYF
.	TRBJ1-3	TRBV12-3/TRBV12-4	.	TGTGCCAGCACAAGCTCTGGAAACACCATATATTTT	CASTSSGNTIYF